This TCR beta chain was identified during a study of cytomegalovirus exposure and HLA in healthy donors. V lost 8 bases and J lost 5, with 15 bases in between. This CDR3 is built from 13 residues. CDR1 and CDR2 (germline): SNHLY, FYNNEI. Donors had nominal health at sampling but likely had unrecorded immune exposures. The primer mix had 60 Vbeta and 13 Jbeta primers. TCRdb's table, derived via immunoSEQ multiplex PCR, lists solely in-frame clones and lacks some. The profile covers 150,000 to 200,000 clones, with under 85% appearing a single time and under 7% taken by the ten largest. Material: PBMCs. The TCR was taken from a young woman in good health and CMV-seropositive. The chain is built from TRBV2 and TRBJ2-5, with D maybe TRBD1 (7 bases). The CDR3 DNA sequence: TGTGCCAGCTCAGGGGGGCAGGGGGAGACCCAGTACTTC. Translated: CASSGGQGETQYF.